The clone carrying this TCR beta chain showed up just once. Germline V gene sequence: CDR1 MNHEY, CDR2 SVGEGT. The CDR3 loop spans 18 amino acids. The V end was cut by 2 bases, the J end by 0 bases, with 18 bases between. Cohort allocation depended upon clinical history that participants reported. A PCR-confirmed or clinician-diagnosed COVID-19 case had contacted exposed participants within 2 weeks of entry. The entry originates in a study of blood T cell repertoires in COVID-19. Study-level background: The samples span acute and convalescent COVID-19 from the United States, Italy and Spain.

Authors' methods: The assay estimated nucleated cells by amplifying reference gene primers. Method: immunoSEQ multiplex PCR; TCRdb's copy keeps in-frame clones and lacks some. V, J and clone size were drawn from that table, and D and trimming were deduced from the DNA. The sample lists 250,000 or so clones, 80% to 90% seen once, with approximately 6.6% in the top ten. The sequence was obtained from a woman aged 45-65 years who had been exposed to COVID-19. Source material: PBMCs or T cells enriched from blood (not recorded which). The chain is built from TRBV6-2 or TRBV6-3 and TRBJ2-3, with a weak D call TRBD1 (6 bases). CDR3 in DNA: TGTGCCAGCAGTTACGATATACTGGGGGCCCAAAGCACAGATACGCAGTATTTT. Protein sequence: CASSYDILGAQSTDTQYF.